A selection of T cell receptor beta chains follows, all from one sample in a study of identifying expanded T cells in peripheral blood. Sequencing used immunoSEQ multiplex PCR; TCRdb keeps in-frame clones, though not all of them. This sample has 70,000 to 100,000 clones, with 88% found just once. The sequenced sample was blood. These receptors were obtained from a person between 18 and 75 years old in good health. Both conserved end residues are part of each CDR3. Each record gives: clone size, D gene, V gene, J gene, CDR3 protein, CDR3 DNA. D genes are given only for firm matches. Clone size, where shown, is once, few, many, or a class for clones that have expanded.

>NA|NA|TRBV14|TRBJ1-1
CASSQVRDTEAFF
TGTGCCAGCAGCCAAGTCCGGGACACTGAAGCTTTCTTT
>NA|NA|TRBV2|TRBJ1-2
CASTSGRGANYGYTF
TGTGCCAGCACCTCAGGACGGGGAGCTAACTATGGCTACACCTTC
>NA|NA|TRBV2|TRBJ1-1
CASSTSQGTEAFF
TGTGCCAGCAGTACATCCCAGGGGACTGAAGCTTTCTTT
>NA|NA|TRBV15|TRBJ2-3
CATSRVGVADTQYF
TGTGCCACCAGCAGAGTGGGGGTCGCAGATACGCAGTATTTT
>NA|NA|TRBV7-9|TRBJ1-5
CASSIANGDQPQHF
TGTGCCAGCAGCATCGCAAATGGGGATCAGCCCCAGCATTTT
>NA|NA|TRBV4-3|TRBJ2-5
CASSQGGGTPQETQYF
TGCGCCAGCAGCCAAGGAGGGGGGACACCCCAAGAGACCCAGTACTTC
>NA|TRBD1|TRBV5-6|TRBJ2-7
CASSLEQGAGEQYF
TGTGCCAGCAGCCTAGAACAGGGGGCAGGGGAGCAGTACTTC
>NA|NA|TRBV4-2|TRBJ2-2
CASSQDDSGPGELFF
TGTGCCAGCAGCCAAGATGATTCCGGGCCCGGGGAGCTGTTTTTT
>NA|TRBD2|TRBV27|TRBJ2-3
CASSLRVLAGRTDTQYF
TGTGCCAGCAGTTTAAGGGTCCTAGCGGGTCGCACAGATACGCAGTATTTT
>NA|TRBD2|TRBV5-1|TRBJ2-1
CASSPPSGGGNEQFF
TGCGCCAGCAGCCCTCCTAGCGGGGGGGGCAATGAGCAGTTCTTC
>NA|NA|TRBV5-1|TRBJ1-1
CASSLAPQNTEAFF
TGCGCCAGCAGCTTAGCTCCCCAGAACACTGAAGCTTTCTTT
>NA|TRBD1|TRBV27|TRBJ2-2
CASSYVLRGRTGELFF
TGTGCCAGCAGTTACGTTCTCAGGGGGCGAACCGGGGAGCTGTTTTTT
>NA|NA|TRBV11-2|TRBJ1-2
CASSLYGIYGYTF
TGTGCCAGCAGCTTATACGGGATCTATGGCTACACCTTC
>NA|NA|TRBV30|TRBJ1-1
CAWNLYQNTEAFF
TGTGCCTGGAACCTTTACCAGAACACTGAAGCTTTCTTT
>NA|NA|TRBV27|TRBJ2-2
CASSLIWTTGELFF
TGTGCCAGCAGTTTAATCTGGACAACGGGGGAGCTGTTTTTT
>NA|TRBD2|TRBV7-6|TRBJ2-2
CASSLESSGGTAELFF
TGTGCCAGCAGCTTAGAGTCTAGCGGGGGAACGGCGGAGCTGTTTTTT
>NA|NA|TRBV7-8|TRBJ1-2
CASSPREGYGYTF
TGTGCCAGCAGCCCCCGGGAGGGCTATGGCTACACCTTC
>few|NA|TRBV9|TRBJ1-6
CASSVAWENSPLHF
TGTGCCAGCAGCGTAGCGTGGGAAAATTCACCCCTCCACTTT
>NA|NA|TRBV11-2|TRBJ2-7
CASSLGRGLGAYEQYF
TGTGCCAGCAGCTTAGGAAGGGGGTTGGGGGCCTACGAGCAGTACTTC
>NA|NA|TRBV9|TRBJ1-3
CASSVGGTSGNTIYF
TGTGCCAGCAGCGTAGGAGGTACCTCTGGAAACACCATATATTTT
>NA|NA|TRBV4-1|TRBJ1-5
CASSQDGNSNQPQHF
TGCGCCAGCAGCCAAGATGGAAATAGCAATCAGCCCCAGCATTTT
>NA|NA|TRBV18|TRBJ2-1
CASSPRDLPMVEFF
TGTGCCAGCTCACCCCGGGACCTCCCAATGGTGGAGTTCTTC
>NA|NA|TRBV18|TRBJ1-2
CASSPNRAGRGYTF
TGTGCCAGCTCACCAAATCGGGCAGGCCGGGGCTACACCTTC
>NA|TRBD2|TRBV4-1|TRBJ2-4
CASSPRAFGGNIQYF
TGCGCCAGCAGCCCTCGGGCCTTCGGGGGGAACATTCAGTACTTC
>NA|NA|TRBV19|TRBJ2-7
CASRGDGSSYEQYF
TGTGCCAGTAGGGGGGACGGGAGCTCCTACGAGCAGTACTTC
>NA|NA|TRBV12-2|TRBJ1-1
CASRLKQGAGRSTEAFF
TGTGCAAGTCGCTTAAAACAGGGGGCCGGTCGTAGTACTGAAGCTTTCTTT
>NA|NA|TRBV7-9|TRBJ2-3
CASSLAMGRTDTQYF
TGTGCCAGCAGCTTAGCGATGGGACGCACAGATACGCAGTATTTT
>few|TRBD1|TRBV7-2|TRBJ1-6
CASSFTGGRSPLHF
TGTGCCAGCAGCTTCACAGGGGGAAGGTCACCCCTCCACTTT
>few|TRBD1|TRBV6-1|TRBJ1-2
CASSEGASLYGYTF
TGTGCCAGCTCCGAGGGGGCGTCTCTCTATGGCTACACCTTC
>once|NA|TRBV4-3|TRBJ1-2
CASSQAAGANYGYTF
TGCGCCAGCAGCCAAGCCGCCGGGGCTAACTATGGCTACACCTTC
>once|NA|TRBV7-8|TRBJ2-7
CASSLELGRTYEQYF
TGTGCCAGCAGCCTCGAACTGGGACGGACCTACGAGCAGTACTTC
>NA|TRBD1|TRBV2|TRBJ2-7
CASSSGTGSYEQYF
TGTGCCAGCAGTTCCGGGACAGGCTCCTACGAGCAGTACTTC
>NA|TRBD1|TRBV27|TRBJ1-5
CASRSGTGEPLSNQPQHF
TGTGCCAGCAGATCCGGGACAGGGGAGCCTTTGAGCAATCAGCCCCAGCATTTT
>NA|TRBD1|TRBV4-3|TRBJ1-2
CASSPDGQGLNANYGYTF
TGCGCCAGCAGCCCCGACGGACAGGGTTTAAACGCTAACTATGGCTACACCTTC